These 7 T cell receptor beta chains originate from one sample sequenced in a study of OX40 agonist ivuxolimab in advanced cancers. The assay was immunoSEQ multiplex PCR, and TCRdb's table has in-frame clones only and misses some. In the table there are about 73,000 clones, 90% of which are singletons. The material sequenced was CD4+ or CD8+ T cells sorted from blood, taken in a trial of the OX40 agonist ivuxolimab. The receptors were sampled from an adult with an advanced solid tumor such as melanoma, head and neck, liver or kidney cancer.

V gene TRBV5-5 combines with J gene TRBJ1-5; TRBD1 is a possible D gene (5 bases). The V end was cut by 4 bases, the J end by 3 bases, with 11 bases between. The CDR3 loop spans 14 amino acids. Germline-derived CDR1 and CDR2 are SGHKS and YYEKEE (reference sequence). DNA for the CDR3: TGTGCCAGCAGCGACCGGGGCCCCAATCAGCCCCAGCATTTT. It encodes CASSDRGPNQPQHF. The full variable domain, rest sourced from reference TRBV5-5 and TRBJ1-5, is DAGVTQSPTHLIKTRGQQVTLRCSPISGHKSVSWYQQVLGQGPQFIFQYYEKEERGRGNFPDRFSARQFPNYSSELNVNALLLGDSALYLCASSDRGPNQPQHFGDGTRLSIL.

This clone was observed a handful of times. J is TRBJ2-4 and V is TRBV7-3; TRBD2 matches 8 bases. The CDR3 consists of 14 residues. With V trimmed by 6 bases and J by 8 bases, 9 bases remained unmatched. Germline CDR1 is SGHTA and CDR2 is FQGTGA. The CDR3 loop reads CASSRGGRTDIQYF. DNA for the CDR3: TGTGCCAGCAGTCGCGGCGGGAGGACGGACATTCAGTACTTC.

The J gene is TRBJ2-3, the V gene TRBV11-1, with D perhaps matching TRBD1 (5 bases). Germline assignment: CDR1 SGHAT and CDR2 FQDESV (reference sequence). This CDR3 spans 14 amino acids. V was clipped by 0 bases and J by 7 bases, with 11 bases between them. Here the CDR3 reads CASSLALGVHTQYF. For the CDR3, the DNA is TGTGCCAGCAGCTTAGCCCTAGGGGTGCATACGCAGTATTTT.

This chain links TRBV6-6 with TRBJ1-2; D ambiguous. Germline V gives CDR1 MNHNY, CDR2 SVGAGI (reference sequence). The CDR3 contains 11 residues. Trimming left V 6 bases short and J 7 bases short, with 9 bases between. For the CDR3, the DNA is TGTGCCAGCAGAGTTCTCTCTGGCTACACCTTC. It translates to CASRVLSGYTF.

The V gene is TRBV7-2, the J gene TRBJ2-1; TRBD2 matches at 7 bases. The CDR3 runs to 16 residues. The ends lost 2 bases at V and 7 bases at J; junction bases unmatched: 11. Per the germline V gene, CDR1 is SGHTA and CDR2 is FQGNSA. The CDR3 DNA is TGTGCCAGCAGCTTATTCGGTTCTAGCGGAGGGAATGAGCAGTTCTTC. Residues: CASSLFGSSGGNEQFF.

The chain is built from TRBV28 and TRBJ2-3; D is unresolved. Trimming took off 8 bases at V and 2 bases at J, with 20 bases between the two ends. This CDR3 region has 16 residues. Per germline, CDR1 MDHEN and CDR2 SYDVKM. The chain's CDR3 is CASSQAGGAITDTQYF. The DNA of the CDR3 is TGTGCCAGCTCCCAAGCCGGCGGAGCCATCACAGATACGCAGTATTTT.

This sequence joins TRBV7-3 and TRBJ2-6, with 9 bases that match TRBD1. V shed 6 bases, J shed 0 bases, and the junction held 9 bases outside the gene matches. The CDR3 length is 18 residues. Germline-derived CDR1 and CDR2 are SGHTA and FQGTGA. CDR3 nucleotide sequence: TGTGCCAGCAGGTTGCTGGGACAGGGCCTCTCTGGGGCCAACGTCCTGACTTTC. This encodes CASRLLGQGLSGANVLTF.